The T cell receptor (beta chain) under discussion was sequenced for a study of shared clonotypes between healthy human individuals. Regarding the study as a whole: Some naive CD4 clonotypes, roughly 4.8%, turned up in common across four donors. It was the non-shared clonotypes that had lower generation probabilities than clonotypes shared by all four donors.

Data came from immunoSEQ multiplex PCR; TCRdb stores just in-frame clones and leaves some out. This table has under 1,100,000 clones, roughly 75% appearing once. Each sample came from a Caucasian adult donor living in Nashville, Tennessee. A few counts support this clone. What it binds is not known. V shed 5 bases and J 4 bases; nucleotides not matched to a gene: 2. CDR1 and CDR2 from the germline V gene are SGHAT and FQNNGV. The CDR3 length is 15 residues. The sample comprised memory CD4+ T cells sorted from blood. As to subset: CD45RA-negative fraction. The V gene is TRBV11-2, the J gene TRBJ2-2, with 12 nucleotides matching TRBD2. This receptor was obtained from a man between 18 and 35 years old in good health. CDR3 region: CASSPTSGGTGELFF. CDR3 DNA: TGTGCCAGCAGCCCGACTAGCGGGGGCACCGGGGAGCTGTTTTTT.